The subject of this entry is one T cell receptor (beta chain). Which antigen it targets is not known. Per-base qualities were not stored, and no clone one base away is much larger. The data are from a study of CD8 T cells in acute hepatitis C reinfection (dated by TCRdb to the early 2020s). At the level of the whole study: The TCRbeta repertoire of CD8+ T cells specific for the HCV NS3-1073 epitope was profiled during acute infection and after viral clearance. A handful of spontaneous resolvers provided paired acute and follow-up samples. Results and caveats for the whole study, not just this receptor: The NS3-1073 specific repertoires were highly diverse, and diversity did not differ significantly among acute resolver, follow-up resolver and acute chronic samples. Because bulk sequencing covered only the TCRbeta chain, the alphabeta pairing of public clonotypes could not be determined. No follow-up repertoires were available for chronically infected subjects, since NS3-1073 specific cells were too rare to be sorted. Over ten public clonotypes were found regardless of outcome, and V04-02/J02-02 was used by one public clonotype. TRBV04 and TRBV06 gene families were preferentially used in all groups, and this usage was not explained by overrepresentation in the naive pool. Few CDR3 sequences were shared with other epitopes, and differences in sequencing approaches may have limited exact matching.

Cut back by 1 base and 7 bases, the V and J ends lie 13 bases apart. CDR3 length: 14 amino acids, cysteine to phenylalanine. Only the CDR3 part of the read is kept: 42 bases, read in frame from the first base. The CDR1 and CDR2 encoded by the germline V gene are MGHDK and SYGVNS. The time point label, read with the paper, signifies: naive CD8 control sorted from an acute-time-point sample. Enrolled in the Montreal Hepatitis C Cohort (HEPCO) in Canada, the donors were people who inject drugs, and these donors were followed every 3 months. Acute primary HCV infection was defined by a positive HCV RNA or antibody test following a negative test within the previous 24 weeks. Antibodies against CD3, CD8 and CD45RO were used for surface staining, and dead cells were excluded with an aqua fixable dye. The cohort included roughly eight spontaneous resolvers, defined as subjects with HCV RNA clearance within 24 weeks. From thawed, previously cryostored peripheral blood mononuclear cells, CD8+ T cells were purified through negative selection performed by means of the MACS CD8+ T cell Isolation Kit. A BD FACSAria II cell sorter was used for cell sorting.

The FACS-sorted cells had their genomic DNA extracted, and the commercial immunoSEQ service was used to sequence the TCRbeta chains. Per the original workflow: The repertoire data were analyzed using ImmunoSEQ Analyzer software v3.0 and R v3.5.1. Only productive rearrangements were analyzed, because any sequences with stop codons or out-of-frame rearrangements were filtered out. The sequencing provider supplied the Simpson diversity, Shannon entropy, CDR3 length and nucleotide addition metrics. Clonotypes were grouped by frequency as dominant, sub-dominant, low or lowest abundance, and most analyses excluded clonotypes below 0.1%. Any CDR3 amino acid clonotype present in at least two subjects at a cumulative frequency of at least 0.5% was labeled public. Imported from immuneACCESS, the table was reduced by TCRdb to in-frame sequences with V and J called. These copies leave out some clones; in studies compared against another copy, an unresolved V gene accounts for under half, and the cause of the remainder is not known. V and J calls and clone size come straight from that table; D and trimming were deduced from the DNA. Within this sample are tens of thousands of clones, with 80% to 90% of them counted one time only. The ten largest account for roughly 9.7% of the sample.

Sequencing input: naive CD8+ T cells from PBMCs. The cell subset or site label, read with the paper, signifies: sorted total naive CD45RO-negative CD8+ T cells. The sequence came from a woman between 18 and 30 years old who spontaneously cleared hepatitis C infection. The sequence joins TRBV25-1 to TRBJ1-2; the D segment cannot be called with confidence. This receptor has the CDR3 CASSEWTGPGGYTF. DNA sequence: TGTGCCAGCAGTGAATGGACCGGCCCGGGTGGCTACACCTTC.